This TCR beta chain was documented in a study of cytomegalovirus exposure and HLA in healthy donors. Whole-study context: A later analysis reported the same platform for the 110 or so validation repertoires and the roughly 670 first-cohort repertoires. Study results and caveats: The tendency of first-cohort TCR clusters to co-occur in the roughly 120 validation repertoires was identified by a subsequent analysis. It was 160 or so TCR beta chains that were listed as cytomegalovirus-associated. In vitro testing confirmed a few CMV-associated chains as specific for CMV antigens.

V gave up 7 bases and J gave up 2 bases, with 13 bases separating them. CDR1 is MNHEY and CDR2 is SMNVEV in the germline V gene (reference sequence). The CDR3 has 14 residues. Clones were sequenced by immunoSEQ multiplex PCR, and TCRdb holds only the in-frame ones, with some missing. The sample has 80,000 to 95,000 clones, under 95% seen once. In the case of this clone: What it binds is not known.

The sequenced material came from PBMCs. The V call is TRBV27, the J call TRBJ2-3; TRBD1 might be the D (5 bases). The receptor was derived from a woman under 40 in good health and CMV-seropositive. CDR3 coding DNA: TGTGCCAGCACAATCGGACATGCCACAGATACGCAGTATTTT. This translates into CASTIGHATDTQYF.